This T cell receptor (beta chain) stems from a study of CXCR3-negative and CXCR3-positive naive CD8 T cells. Germline loops: CDR1 SEHNR, CDR2 FQNEAQ (reference sequence). The CDR3 length is 14 residues. The libraries of TRB cDNA were prepared using 5' RACE with UMI labels. TCRdb re-called the 5' RACE reads and gives one entry per CDR3 protein, without DNA. The table counts some 130,000 distinct CDR3 sequences; about 0.54% lies in the top ten. Remarks on this clonotype: Its antigen is unidentified.

Study findings and constraints: CXCR3-negative naive cells had less hydrophobic TRB CDR3s than did CXCR3-positive naive cells.

The sequence derives from a human donor in good health. Some clones in this sample may be carry-over from other donors' samples. Material: naive CXCR3+ CD8+ T cells from blood. Regarding subset: CD45RO-CCR7+CD27+CD95- naive CD8+ T cells expressing CXCR3 (TNR3+). The chain recombines TRBV7-9 with TRBJ2-7; without DNA, the TCRdb call of TRBD1 cannot be checked. CDR3 amino acids: CASSFRTGGDEQYF.